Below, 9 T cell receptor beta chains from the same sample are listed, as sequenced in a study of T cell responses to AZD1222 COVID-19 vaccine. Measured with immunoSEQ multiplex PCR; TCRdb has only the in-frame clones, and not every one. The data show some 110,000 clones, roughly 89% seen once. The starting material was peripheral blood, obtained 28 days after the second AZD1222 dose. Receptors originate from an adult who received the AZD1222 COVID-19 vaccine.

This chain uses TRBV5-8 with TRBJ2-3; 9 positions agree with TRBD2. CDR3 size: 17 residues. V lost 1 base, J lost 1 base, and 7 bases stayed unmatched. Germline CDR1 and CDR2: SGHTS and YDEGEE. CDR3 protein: CASSLLRTSERTDTQYF. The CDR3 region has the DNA TGTGCCAGCAGCTTGCTCCGGACTAGCGAGCGCACAGATACGCAGTATTTT.

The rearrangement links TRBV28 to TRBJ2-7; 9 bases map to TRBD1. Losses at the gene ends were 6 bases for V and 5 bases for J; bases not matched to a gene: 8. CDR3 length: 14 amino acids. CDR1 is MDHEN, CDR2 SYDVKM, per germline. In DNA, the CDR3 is TGTGCCAGCAGCCAGACAGGGGGGTTCCACGAGCAGTACTTC. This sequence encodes CASSQTGGFHEQYF.

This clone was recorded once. This chain's CDR3 is CASSQWGANTEAFF. CDR3 DNA: TGTGCCAGCAGCCAATGGGGTGCGAACACTGAAGCTTTCTTT. The chain employs TRBV3-1 (or the pseudogene TRBV3-2) and TRBJ1-1; D is uncertain. From germline, CDR1 is LGHDT and CDR2 YNNKEL (reference sequence). The V end lost 2 bases, the J end lost 1 base, and 8 bases lay between the germline ends. The CDR3 sequence is 14 residues long.

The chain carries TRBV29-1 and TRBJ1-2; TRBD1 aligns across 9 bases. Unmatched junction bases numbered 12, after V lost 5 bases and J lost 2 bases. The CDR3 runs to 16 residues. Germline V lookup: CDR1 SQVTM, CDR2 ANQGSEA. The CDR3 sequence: CSVRPGTGSRNYGYTF. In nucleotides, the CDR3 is TGCAGCGTTCGTCCCGGGACAGGGAGTAGAAACTATGGCTACACCTTC.

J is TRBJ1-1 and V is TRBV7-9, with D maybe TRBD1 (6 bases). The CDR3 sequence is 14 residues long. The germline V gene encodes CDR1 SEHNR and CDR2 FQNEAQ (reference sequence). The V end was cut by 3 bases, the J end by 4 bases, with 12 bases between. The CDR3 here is CASSFGGGRTEAFF. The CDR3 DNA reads TGTGCCAGCAGCTTTGGTGGGGGGCGCACTGAAGCTTTCTTT.

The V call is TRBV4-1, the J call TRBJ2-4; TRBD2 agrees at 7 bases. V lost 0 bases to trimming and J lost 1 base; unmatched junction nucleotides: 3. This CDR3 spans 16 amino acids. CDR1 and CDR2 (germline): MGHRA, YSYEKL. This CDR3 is CASSQEAGAAKNIQYF. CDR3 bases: TGCGCCAGCAGCCAAGAGGCGGGAGCGGCCAAAAACATTCAGTACTTC.

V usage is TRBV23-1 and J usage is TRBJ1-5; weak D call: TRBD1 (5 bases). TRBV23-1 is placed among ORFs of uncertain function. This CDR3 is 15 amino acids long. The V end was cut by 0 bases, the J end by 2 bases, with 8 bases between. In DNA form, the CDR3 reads TGCGCCAGCAGTCAATCAAAGGGGTGCAATCAGCCCCAGCATTTT. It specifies CASSQSKGCNQPQHF.

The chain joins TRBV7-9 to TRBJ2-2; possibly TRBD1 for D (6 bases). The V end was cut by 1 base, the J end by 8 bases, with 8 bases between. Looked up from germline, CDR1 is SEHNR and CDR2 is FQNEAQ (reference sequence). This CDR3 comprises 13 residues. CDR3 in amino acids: CASSLVGAGELFF. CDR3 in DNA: TGTGCCAGCAGCTTAGTGGGGGCAGGGGAGCTGTTTTTT.

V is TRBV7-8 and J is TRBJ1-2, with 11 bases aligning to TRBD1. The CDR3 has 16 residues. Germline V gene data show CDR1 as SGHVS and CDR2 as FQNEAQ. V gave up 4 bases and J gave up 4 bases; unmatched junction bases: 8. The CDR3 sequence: CASSSYGTGGRYGYTF. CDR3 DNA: TGTGCCAGCAGCTCGTACGGGACAGGGGGTCGCTATGGCTACACCTTC.